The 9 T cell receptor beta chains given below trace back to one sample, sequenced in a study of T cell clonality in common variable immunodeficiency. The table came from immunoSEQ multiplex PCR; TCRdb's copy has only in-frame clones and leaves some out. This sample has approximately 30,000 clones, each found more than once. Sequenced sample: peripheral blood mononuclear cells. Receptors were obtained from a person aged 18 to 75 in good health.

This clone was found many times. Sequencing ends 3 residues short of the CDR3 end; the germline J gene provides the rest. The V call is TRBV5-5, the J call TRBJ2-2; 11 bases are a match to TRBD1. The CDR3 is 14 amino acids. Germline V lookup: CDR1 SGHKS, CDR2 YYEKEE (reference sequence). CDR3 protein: CASSMGQGGSPLFF. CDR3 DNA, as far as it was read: TGTGCCAGCAGCATGGGACAGGGGGGGTCACCG.

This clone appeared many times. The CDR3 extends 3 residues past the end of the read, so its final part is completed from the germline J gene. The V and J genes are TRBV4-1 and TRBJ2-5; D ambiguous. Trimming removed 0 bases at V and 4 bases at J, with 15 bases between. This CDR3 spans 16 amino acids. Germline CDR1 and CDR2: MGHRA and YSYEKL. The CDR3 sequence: CASSQEAAIVGETQYF. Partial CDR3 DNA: TGCGCCAGCAGCCAAGAGGCGGCAATCGTGGGAGAGACC.

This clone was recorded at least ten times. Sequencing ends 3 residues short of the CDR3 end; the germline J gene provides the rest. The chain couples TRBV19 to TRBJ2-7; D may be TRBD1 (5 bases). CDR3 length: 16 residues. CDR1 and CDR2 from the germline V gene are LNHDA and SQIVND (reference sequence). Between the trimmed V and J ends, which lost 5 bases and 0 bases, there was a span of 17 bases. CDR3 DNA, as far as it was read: TGTGCCAGTAGTCCCAACACAGGCCACCTCTCCTACGAG. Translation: CASSPNTGHLSYE. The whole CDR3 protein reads CASSPNTGHLSYEQYF.

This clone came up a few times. Here the CDR3 reads CASSEDPGGANGYTF. The covered CDR3 bases are TGTGCCAGCAGTGAAGATCCAGGGGGCGCGAATGGC. The V gene is TRBV2, the J gene TRBJ1-2; 8 positions match TRBD1. The read ends 3 residues before the CDR3 terminus; that terminus is restored from the germline J gene. CDR1 is SNHLY, CDR2 FYNNEI, per germline. The CDR3 has 15 residues. The V gene end was trimmed by 1 base and the J gene end by 6 bases; junction bases not matched to a gene: 7.

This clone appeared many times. CDR3: CASSLQGNEQFF. The part of the CDR3 DNA that was read is TGCGCCAGCAGCCTACAGGGGAATGAG. The chain recombines TRBV5-1 with TRBJ2-1, with 7 bases lining up with TRBD1. The read gets to within 3 residues of the CDR3 end, and the germline J gene fills in the rest. The CDR3 runs to 12 residues. CDR1 is SGHRS, CDR2 YFSETQ, per germline. After removal of 4 bases from V and 7 bases from J, the junction contained 2 bases not matched to a gene.

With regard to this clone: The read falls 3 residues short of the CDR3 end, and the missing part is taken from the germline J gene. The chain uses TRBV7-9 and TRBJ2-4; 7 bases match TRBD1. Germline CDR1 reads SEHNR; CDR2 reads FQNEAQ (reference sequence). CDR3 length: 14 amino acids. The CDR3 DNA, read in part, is TGTGCCAGCAGCTCGGGACAGCGCAACTATGGT. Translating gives CASSSGQRNYG. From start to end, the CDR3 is CASSSGQRNYGQYF.

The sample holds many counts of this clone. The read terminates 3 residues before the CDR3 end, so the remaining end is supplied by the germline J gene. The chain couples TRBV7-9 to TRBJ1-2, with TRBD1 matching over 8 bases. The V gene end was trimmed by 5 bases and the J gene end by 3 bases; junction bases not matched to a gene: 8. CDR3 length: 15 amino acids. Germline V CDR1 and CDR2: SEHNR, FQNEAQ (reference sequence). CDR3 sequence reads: CASSNSGGLDYGYTF. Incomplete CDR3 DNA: TGTGCCAGCAGCAATTCAGGGGGCTTGGACTATGGC.

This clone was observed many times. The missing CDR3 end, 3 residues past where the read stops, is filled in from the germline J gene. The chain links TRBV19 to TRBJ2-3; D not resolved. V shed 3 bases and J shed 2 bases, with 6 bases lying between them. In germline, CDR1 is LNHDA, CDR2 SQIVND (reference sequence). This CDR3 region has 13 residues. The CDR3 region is CASSMQITDTQYF. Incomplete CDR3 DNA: TGTGCCAGTAGTATGCAGATCACAGATACG.

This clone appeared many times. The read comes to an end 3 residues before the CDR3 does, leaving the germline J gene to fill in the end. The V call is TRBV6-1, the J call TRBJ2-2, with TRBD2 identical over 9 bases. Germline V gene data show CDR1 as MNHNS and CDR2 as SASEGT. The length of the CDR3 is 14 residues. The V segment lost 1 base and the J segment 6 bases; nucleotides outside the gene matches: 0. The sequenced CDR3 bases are TGTGCCAGCAGTGAAGGGACTAGCGCCGGGGAG. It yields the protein CASSEGTSAGE. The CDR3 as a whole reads CASSEGTSAGELFF.